This T cell receptor beta chain comes out of a study of shared clonotypes between healthy human individuals. Study findings and constraints: Generation probabilities of non-shared clonotypes were lower (relative to those shared by all four donors).

About 30,000 T cell genomes, or approximately 200 ng DNA, went into the sorted-subset replicate PCRs. Here immunoSEQ multiplex PCR was the method, and the copy in TCRdb shows in-frame clones only, minus some. The data contain around 1,900,000 clones, roughly 95% of them singletons. On this clone itself: Antigen: not known.

Positive CCR7 selection of CD45RO-negative cells yielded the naive CD8 cells, and terminally differentiated effector memory CD45RA+ cells were excluded. Germline CDR1 reads SGDLS; CDR2 reads YYNGEE. The CDR3 consists of 17 residues. With 0 bases clipped from V and 0 bases from J, the junction kept 4 bases outside the gene matches. The sequence was obtained from a man between 18 and 29 years old in good health. Some clones in this sample may be carry-over from other donors' samples. The sequencing input was naive CD8+ T cells from PBMCs. The chain has TRBV9 and TRBJ1-3, with 9 bases fitting TRBD1. The CDR3 region has the DNA TGTGCCAGCAGCGTAGAAGGGACAGGGAGCTCTGGAAACACCATATATTTT. It encodes CASSVEGTGSSGNTIYF.